This T cell receptor beta chain appears in the sequencing data of a study of molecular identifiers for immune sequencing clone quantification. Ten or more counts support this clonotype. The CDR3 contains 14 residues. Per the germline V gene, CDR1 is MNHEY and CDR2 is SVGEGT. Deletions cut 1 base from V and 1 base from J, with 7 bases between. A single record per CDR3 protein comes from TCRdb applying MiXCR to the PCR reads. Of about 640,000 distinct CDR3 sequences listed, about 20% are singletons. This clonotype originated in a human donor in good health. Some libraries in this study had Jurkat cell RNA spiked in. The rearrangement joins TRBV6-2 or TRBV6-3 to TRBJ1-1; the D is unclear. The specimen was naive CD8+ T cells from blood, with Jurkat cell RNA spiked in. The sample's subset: FACS-sorted CD8+CD4-CCR7+CD45RA+ naive T cells. The CDR3 is CASSYYAGNTEAFF. In nucleotides, the CDR3 is TGTGCCAGCAGTTACTATGCAGGGAACACTGAAGCTTTCTTT.